The 15 T cell receptor beta chains reported below all come from one sample, sequenced in a study of T-cell memory formation after mild COVID-19. From the 5' RACE reads, TCRdb called clonotypes with MiXCR, one entry per CDR3 protein. The data show under 600,000 distinct CDR3 sequences, about 20% seen once. Sequenced: PBMCs or a T cell subset sorted from them (not recorded which). Receptors were obtained from an adult woman who had mild COVID-19 (a few samples of this study predate the infection). Cell type and time point are not known.

The chain is built from TRBV9 and TRBJ2-3; TRBD1 aligns across 11 bases. The junction had 9 bases not matched to a gene; V was cut back by 4 bases and J by 5 bases. CDR3 length equals 16 residues. Germline CDR1 and CDR2: SGDLS and YYNGEE. CDR3 region: CASSLGTGGGIDTQYF. In nucleotides, the CDR3 is TGTGCCAGCAGCCTCGGGACAGGGGGTGGCATAGATACGCAGTATTTT.

This clonotype has only a few counts. The V gene is TRBV6-5, the J gene TRBJ2-2; the D gene is possibly TRBD2 (6 bases). V gave up 0 bases and J gave up 6 bases, with 17 bases separating them. CDR1 is MNHEY, CDR2 SVGAGI, per germline. The CDR3 totals 17 residues. CDR3 coding DNA: TGTGCCAGCAGTTACTCGAGTGCGACCCCGGGGGCCGGGGAGCTGTTTTTT. Translation: CASSYSSATPGAGELFF.

The chain couples TRBV6-5 to TRBJ1-5, with TRBD1 matching 8 bases. Germline CDR1 is MNHEY and CDR2 is SVGAGI. CDR3 length: 14 residues. V lost 6 bases and J lost 6; bases outside the gene matches: 7. In DNA form, the CDR3 reads TGTGCCAGCAGGCCTGACAGGGGAGCTCAGCCCCAGCATTTT. Translation: CASRPDRGAQPQHF.

This clonotype showed up many times. CDR3 protein: CASSLPGTGGWSYEQYF. CDR3 nucleotide sequence: TGCGCCAGCAGCCTTCCCGGGACAGGGGGCTGGTCCTACGAGCAGTACTTC. The V and J genes are TRBV5-1 and TRBJ2-7, with TRBD1 matching over 12 bases. Looked up from germline, CDR1 is SGHRS and CDR2 is YFSETQ. The CDR3 is 17 amino acids. Trimming at V came to 4 bases and at J to 1 base, leaving 9 bases not matched to a gene.

This clonotype has a handful of counts. The chain joins TRBV29-1 to TRBJ2-5; 8 bases are a match to TRBD1. Germline lookup yields CDR1 SQVTM and CDR2 ANQGSEA. This CDR3 has 16 amino acids. With V trimmed by 2 bases and J by 7 bases, 15 bases remained unmatched. The CDR3 bases are TGCAGCGTTGAAACGACCGCCGCAGGGGGCTGGGTGACCCAGTACTTC. This gives the protein CSVETTAAGGWVTQYF.

This clonotype has more than one count but fewer than ten. The V and J genes are TRBV12-3 or TRBV12-4 and TRBJ2-5; TRBD2 agrees at 12 bases. Trimming at V came to 6 bases and at J to 5 bases, leaving 10 bases not matched to a gene. The length of the CDR3 is 16 residues. CDR3 DNA sequence: TGTGCCAGCAGGTCCTCTAGCGGGGGGGCTATGGAGACCCAGTACTTC. Protein sequence: CASRSSSGGAMETQYF.

In its sample, this clonotype was seen a few times. The chain joins TRBV5-1 to TRBJ2-5; 10 nucleotides align to TRBD2. Trimming removed 0 bases from V and 2 bases from J; junction bases left unmatched: 4. The CDR3 consists of 16 residues. The germline gives CDR1 SGHRS, CDR2 YFSETQ. Written as DNA, the CDR3 is TGCGCCAGCAGCTTGGCGGCTAGCGGGGGACAAGAGACCCAGTACTTC. Encoded protein: CASSLAASGGQETQYF.

This clonotype was picked up a small number of times. V and J are TRBV6-1 and TRBJ1-5; D call uncertain. Trimming shortened V by 4 bases and J by 2 bases, and 9 bases separated the two germline ends. The CDR3 runs to 14 residues. Germline V gives CDR1 MNHNS, CDR2 SASEGT. The CDR3 loop is CASSGPVGNQPQHF. The CDR3 DNA reads TGTGCCAGCAGTGGTCCAGTGGGCAATCAGCCCCAGCATTTT.

This clonotype was recorded a few times. V is TRBV7-9 and J is TRBJ1-6; maybe TRBD1 (5 bases). CDR1 SEHNR and CDR2 FQNEAQ come from the germline V gene (reference sequence). Trimming stripped 1 base from V and 10 bases from J, with 17 bases between. This CDR3 spans 16 amino acids. Here the CDR3 DNA reads TGTGCCAGCAGCTTAGGTAGTTCGGGGGTCGCATCACCCCTCCACTTT. This gives the protein CASSLGSSGVASPLHF.

There are a few counts of this clonotype. The chain is built from TRBV27 and TRBJ2-2, with D perhaps matching TRBD1 (5 bases). Germline values: CDR1 MNHEY, CDR2 SMNVEV (reference sequence). V was shortened by 10 bases and J by 5 bases, with 17 bases between the two germline ends. The CDR3 length is 14 residues. CDR3 in amino acids: CATRSQGATGELFF. As DNA, the CDR3 is TGTGCCACCCGAAGTCAAGGGGCAACCGGGGAGCTGTTTTTT.

The chain uses TRBV5-1 and TRBJ2-3, with 7 bases aligning to TRBD1. The CDR3 totals 14 residues. CDR1 is SGHRS, CDR2 YFSETQ, per germline. V shed 8 bases, J shed 1 base, and the junction held 7 bases outside the gene matches. The CDR3 nucleotides are TGCGCCAGGGAAACGGGACAGCGCACAGATACGCAGTATTTT. Protein sequence: CARETGQRTDTQYF.

V usage is TRBV5-6 and J usage is TRBJ2-5; D may be TRBD1 or TRBD2 (6 bases each). The CDR3 runs 15 residues. With 2 bases removed from V and 4 bases from J, the gap between germline ends came to 15 bases. Germline lookup yields CDR1 SGHDT and CDR2 YYEEEE. CDR3 residues: CASSFTGGGRETQYF. CDR3 DNA sequence: TGTGCCAGCAGCTTTACCGGGGGCGGCCGAGAGACCCAGTACTTC.

This clonotype has just a few counts. The rearrangement joins TRBV7-6 to TRBJ1-3; D uncertain. The V and J ends lost 5 bases and 0 bases respectively, with 8 bases between them. The CDR3 consists of 14 residues. Germline-derived CDR1 and CDR2 are SGHVS and FNYEAQ. CDR3: CASSNRLSGNTIYF. In DNA, the CDR3 is TGTGCCAGCAGCAACCGACTCTCTGGAAACACCATATATTTT.

The V call is TRBV20-1, the J call TRBJ2-3, with 8 nucleotides matching TRBD1. Germline-derived CDR1 and CDR2 are DFQATT and SNEGSKA (reference sequence). Germline trimming cut 1 base from V and 6 bases from J; bases unmatched to any gene: 9. This CDR3 spans 15 amino acids. CDR3 bases: TGCAGTGCTAGAGTTGGGACAGGTCCCAGTGATACGCAGTATTTT. Translation gives CSARVGTGPSDTQYF.

A few counts support this clonotype. The chain joins TRBV24-1 to TRBJ2-1; 10 positions match TRBD1. Trimming cost V 7 bases and J 8 bases; bases outside gene matches: 10. This CDR3 contains 15 residues. Germline V gives CDR1 KGHDR, CDR2 SFDVKD. The DNA for the CDR3 is TGTGCCACCAGCTCCGGAGGGACAGGGGTGGATGAGCAGTTCTTC. Amino acid sequence: CATSSGGTGVDEQFF.